This TCR beta chain is from a study of a mutant IDH1 vaccine in newly diagnosed glioma. Study at large: Those enrolled had earlier been treated with radiotherapy, temozolomide, or both, mostly both. Study-level points and caveats: Pseudoprogression looked unconnected to shifts in top peripheral T cell clonotypes.

Details on this clone: What it binds is unknown.

The time point here: week 35, safety follow-up. The investigators gave 300 ug of mutant IDH1 20-mer peptide in each vaccine dose, together with topical imiquimod. Eight vaccinations reached patients in weeks 1, 3, 5, 7, 11, 15, 19 and 23. Using immunoSEQ multiplex PCR, the repertoire was profiled, and TCRdb retains in-frame clones only, with some absent. The sample lists fewer than 70,000 clones; around 86% were seen once. The material sequenced was PBMCs, taken from a glioma patient whose treatment included an IDH1 peptide vaccine. This receptor was taken from a man aged 25-45 years with glioma.

The CDR3 coding sequence is TGCGCCAGCAGCTTGGGACAGGGAAAACAAGAGACCCAGTACTTC. This codes for CASSLGQGKQETQYF. This sequence joins TRBV5-1 and TRBJ2-5, with 7 bases aligning to TRBD1. Germline-derived CDR1 and CDR2 are SGHRS and YFSETQ. This CDR3 has 15 amino acids. The junction had 4 bases not matched to a gene; V was cut back by 0 bases and J by 2 bases. The full variable domain, with the rest looked up from reference TRBV5-1 and TRBJ2-5, is KAGVTQTPRYLIKTRGQQVTLSCSPISGHRSVSWYQQTPGQGLQFLFEYFSETQRNKGNFPGRFSGRQFSNSRSEMNVSTLELGDSALYLCASSLGQGKQETQYFGPGTRLLVL.